Sequencing of this T cell receptor (beta chain) was carried out in a study of blood T cell repertoires in COVID-19. The germline V and J ends were trimmed by 5 bases and 9 bases, with 22 bases remaining between them. CDR3 length: 15 residues. Germline lookup yields CDR1 MNHEY and CDR2 SMNVEV (reference sequence). Donors were grouped by their self-reported clinical history. Method: immunoSEQ multiplex PCR; TCRdb's copy keeps in-frame clones and lacks some. The sample includes 200,000 to 250,000 clones, roughly 80% seen only once; the top ten take approximately 4%. Sequencing was done on a sample of PBMCs or T cells enriched from blood (not recorded which). This chain links TRBV27 with TRBJ1-2, with a possible D match to TRBD1 (5 bases). The clonotype originates from a woman between 40 and 55 years old who had been exposed to COVID-19. CDR3 in DNA: TGTGCCAGCAGTCCAGATCAGGGTTCAATGATTCGCTACACCTTC. Its translation: CASSPDQGSMIRYTF.